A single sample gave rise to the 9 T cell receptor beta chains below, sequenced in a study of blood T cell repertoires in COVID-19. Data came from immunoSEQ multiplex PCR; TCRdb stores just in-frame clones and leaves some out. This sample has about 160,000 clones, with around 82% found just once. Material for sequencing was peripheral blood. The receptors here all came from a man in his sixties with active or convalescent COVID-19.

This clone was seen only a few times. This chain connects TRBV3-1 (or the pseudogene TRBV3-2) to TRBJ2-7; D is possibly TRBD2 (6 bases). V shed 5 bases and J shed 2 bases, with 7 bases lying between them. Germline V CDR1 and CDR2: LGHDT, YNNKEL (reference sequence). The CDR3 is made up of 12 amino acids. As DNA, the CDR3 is TGTGCCAGCAGCTGGGGGGCCTACGAGCAGTACTTC. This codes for CASSWGAYEQYF.

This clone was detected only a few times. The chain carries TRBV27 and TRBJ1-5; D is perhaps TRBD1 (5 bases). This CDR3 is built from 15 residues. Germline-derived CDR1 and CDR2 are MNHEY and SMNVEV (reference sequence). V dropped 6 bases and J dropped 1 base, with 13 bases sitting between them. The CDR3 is CASRVGQGSNQPQHF. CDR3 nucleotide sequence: TGTGCCAGCAGGGTTGGGCAGGGAAGCAATCAGCCCCAGCATTTT.

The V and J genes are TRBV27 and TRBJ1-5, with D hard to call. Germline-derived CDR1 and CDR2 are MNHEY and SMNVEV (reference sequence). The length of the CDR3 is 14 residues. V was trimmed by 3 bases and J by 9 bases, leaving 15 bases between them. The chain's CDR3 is CASSFGQLSGPQHF. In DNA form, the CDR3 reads TGTGCCAGCAGTTTTGGGCAGCTTTCTGGGCCCCAGCATTTT.

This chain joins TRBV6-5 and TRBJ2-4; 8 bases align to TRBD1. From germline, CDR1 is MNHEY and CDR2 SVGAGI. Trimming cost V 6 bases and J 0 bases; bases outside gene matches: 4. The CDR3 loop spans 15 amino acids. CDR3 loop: CASSPGQVAKNIQYF. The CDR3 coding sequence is TGTGCCAGCAGCCCGGGACAGGTAGCCAAAAACATTCAGTACTTC.

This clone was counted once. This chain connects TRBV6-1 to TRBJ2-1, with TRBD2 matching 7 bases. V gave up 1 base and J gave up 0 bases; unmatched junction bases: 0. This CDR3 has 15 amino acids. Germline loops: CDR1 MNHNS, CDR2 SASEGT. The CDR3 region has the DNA TGTGCCAGCAGTGAAGAGCGGGGCTCCTACAATGAGCAGTTCTTC. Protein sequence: CASSEERGSYNEQFF.

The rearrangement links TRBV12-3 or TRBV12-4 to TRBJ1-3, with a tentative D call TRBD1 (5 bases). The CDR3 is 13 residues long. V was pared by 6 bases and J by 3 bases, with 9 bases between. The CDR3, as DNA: TGTGCCAGCAGCCCCGACAGTGGAAACACCATATATTTT. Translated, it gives CASSPDSGNTIYF.

The CDR3 loop reads CASSGRTAELAKNIQYF. The CDR3 nucleotides read TGTGCCAGCAGCGGGCGGACAGCCGAACTAGCCAAAAACATTCAGTACTTC. The V gene is TRBV9, the J gene TRBJ2-4, with D perhaps matching TRBD1 (6 bases). V was pared by 3 bases and J by 0 bases, with 16 bases between. The CDR3 has 17 amino acids. CDR1 and CDR2 (germline): SGDLS, YYNGEE.

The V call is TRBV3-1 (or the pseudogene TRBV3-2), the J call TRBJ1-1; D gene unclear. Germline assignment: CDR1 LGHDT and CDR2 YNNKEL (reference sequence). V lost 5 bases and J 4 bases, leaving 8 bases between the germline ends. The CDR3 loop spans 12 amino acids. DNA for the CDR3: TGTGCCAGCAGCGCAGCGGCCACTGAAGCTTTCTTT. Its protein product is CASSAAATEAFF.

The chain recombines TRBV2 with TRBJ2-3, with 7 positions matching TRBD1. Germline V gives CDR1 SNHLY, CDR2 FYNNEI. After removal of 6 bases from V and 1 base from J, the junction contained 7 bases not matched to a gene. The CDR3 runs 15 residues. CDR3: CASSAQGERTDTQYF. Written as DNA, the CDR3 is TGTGCCAGCAGCGCTCAGGGGGAACGCACAGATACGCAGTATTTT.